The rows below give T cell receptor beta chains drawn from one sample of a study of T cells in Graves' hyperthyroidism and ophthalmopathy. TCRdb analysed the multiplex PCR reads with MiXCR anew, one entry per CDR3 protein. Altogether around 100,000 distinct CDR3 sequences are present, around 50% being singletons, with the ten largest covering 26%. The source material was blood. The receptors derive from a man between 35 and 55 years old with Graves' hyperthyroidism. The CDR3 runs from the conserved cysteine through the conserved F or W. Fields, in order: J gene, clone size, D gene, V gene, CDR3 protein, CDR3 DNA. A D gene is named only where the DNA matches it firmly. Not every row has a clone size; where given, it reads once, few, many or a size class.

TRBJ2-3 NA NA TRBV11-2 CASSFYICSATPGLAAADTQYF NA
TRBJ1-2 many NA TRBV5-1 CASATGDYGYTF TGCGCCAGCGCTACAGGAGACTATGGCTACACCTTC
TRBJ1-2 NA NA TRBV29-1 CSVEVAGTTYGYTF TGCAGCGTTGAAGTAGCGGGGACAACATATGGCTACACCTTC
TRBJ1-6 many TRBD1 TRBV10-3 CAISDLGQGSSYNSPLHF TGTGCCATCAGTGACCTCGGACAGGGGAGCTCCTATAATTCACCCCTCCACTTT
TRBJ2-3 NA TRBD2 TRBV6-5 CASSRSGGSGTDAQYF TGTGCCAGCAGTAGGAGCGGGGGGTCCGGCACAGATGCGCAGTATTTT
TRBJ2-1 many NA TRBV24-1 CATSESGTLSIDEQFF TGTGCCACCAGTGAGTCCGGGACGTTGTCCATCGATGAGCAGTTCTTC
TRBJ2-6 NA NA TRBV6-1 CASSEKASGANILTF TGTGCCAGCAGTGAAAAGGCGTCGGGGGCCAACATCCTGACTTTC
TRBJ1-1 once NA TRBV19 CASSRGTSGGSEAFF TGTGCCAGTAGTCGAGGGACTAGCGGGGGTTCTGAAGCTTTCTTT
TRBJ2-1 many TRBD2 TRBV12-3/TRBV12-4 CASGWLAGKGNEQFF TGTGCCAGCGGCTGGTTAGCGGGAAAGGGAAATGAGCAGTTCTTC
TRBJ2-7 many NA TRBV6-5 CASSYDIVRGEQYF TGTGCCAGCAGTTACGATATAGTGAGAGGAGAGCAGTACTTC
TRBJ1-1 NA NA TRBV2 CASSLDRGGGTEAFF TGTGCCAGCAGCTTGGACCGGGGTGGCGGTACTGAAGCTTTCTTT
TRBJ2-3 many TRBD1 TRBV20-1 CSARTGDDTQYF TGCAGTGCGAGGACAGGGGATGATACGCAGTATTTT
TRBJ1-1 many TRBD1 TRBV10-2 CASRAPTDRGPEAFF TGCGCCAGCAGGGCCCCTACGGACAGGGGTCCTGAAGCTTTCTTT
TRBJ2-7 many NA TRBV2 CASSRDGTYEQYF TGTGCCAGCAGCCGGGACGGGACCTACGAGCAGTACTTC
TRBJ2-1 many NA TRBV19 CASSIEGYNEQFF TGTGCCAGTAGTATAGAAGGTTACAATGAGCAGTTCTTC